Sequencing of this TCR beta chain was carried out in a study of CD8 T cells in Susac syndrome. CDR1 and CDR2 from the germline V gene are MNHEY and SVGEGT. The CDR3 length is 15 residues. The trim removed 1 base at V and 9 bases at J, leaving 9 bases unmatched. TEMRA cells were FACS-enriched, unlike CD8+ and CD4+ T cells, which were negatively isolated. RNA totalling roughly 0.5 to 1 ug underwent reverse transcription with random hexamers. Amplification of TCR beta CDR3 spanned 54 Vbeta and 13 Jbeta via immunoSEQ multiplex PCR. TCRdb used MiXCR to reprocess the immunoSEQ multiplex PCR reads, holding one entry per CDR3 protein. The table includes roughly 200,000 distinct CDR3 sequences, roughly 95% detected once.

This chain links TRBV6-2 or TRBV6-3 with TRBJ2-1; 7 nucleotides align to TRBD2. Sequenced input: CD4+ T cells from PBMCs. The receptor was derived from a human donor in good health. DNA of the CDR3: TGTGCCAGCAGTTACTTGGGGGGAGGGCCTGCTGAGCAGTTCTTC. It codes for CASSYLGGGPAEQFF.